This T cell receptor beta chain was found in a study of T-cell memory formation after mild COVID-19 (dated by TCRdb to the early 2020s). A note on the overall study: TCR sequence clusters from the two donors were found to be largely donor specific. The cohort comprised two young, previously healthy adult volunteers, one female and one male. Longitudinal TCRalpha and TCRbeta repertoire sequencing tracked T-cell clones expanding and contracting after mild COVID-19 in a couple of donors.

Ficoll-Paque density gradient centrifugation was used to isolate PBMCs. According to the germline V gene, CDR1 reads SQVTM and CDR2 reads ANQGSEA. The CDR3 numbers 12 residues from cysteine through phenylalanine. Of all the DNA, just the CDR3 is kept, 36 bases in frame from base 1. Trimming at the junction amounts to 6 bases on V and 5 bases on J, and the germline ends lie 10 bases apart. Reads for this sample came from an Illumina NovaSeq 6000. Using 5'RACE with constant-segment primers, TCRalpha and TCRbeta cDNA libraries were constructed, with sample barcodes and unique molecular identifiers added in the process. RNA was extracted from every sample with Trizol reagent. Library amplification was performed in two PCR steps, and a second sample barcode and Illumina TruSeq adapters were introduced in the second step. The libraries were sequenced on an Illumina NovaSeq using 2 x 150 bp paired-end reads. In the authors' own workflow: With migec v1.2.7, reads were demultiplexed and then collapsed into UMI-guided consensus sequences. Using mixcr v2.1.11, UMI consensuses were aligned to TRA and TRB V and J templates and then assembled into clonotypes. A clonotype was counted as expanded or contracted only if both edgeR and NoisET called the change significant, with noise models trained on biological replicates. For edgeR calls, the thresholds were a false discovery rate-adjusted p below 0.01 and a log2 fold-change of 1. PCA with hierarchical clustering of max-normalized trajectories of the 1000 most abundant clonotypes was used as exploratory dynamics analysis. Separately sequenced CD4+ and CD8+ repertoires were used to assign the CD4 or CD8 phenotype of responding clones. Using fastp at Q25 and MiXCR, TCRdb reprocessed the public reads and kept productive beta chains. Every distinct CDR3 protein forms one entry, paired with its most common genes and DNA. These V and J calls are TCRdb output, not the study's own analysis. The sample yields 200,000 to 250,000 distinct CDR3 sequences; 8% to 11% were counted once. The ten largest clones represent less than 4% of the sample.

Results the study describes overall, beyond this receptor: The detection of some responding clones in pre-infection memory suggests that pre-existing cross-reactive memory T cells joined the SARS-CoV-2 response. Only two mild cases were covered by the study, and larger cohorts that include severe cases with pre-infection samples were considered necessary. Whether the second-wave clones peaking on day 37 were SARS-CoV-2 specific was not confirmed. Clones that contracted from day 15 to 85 showed balanced CD4/CD8 phenotypes, whereas a second wave of clones that expanded from day 15 to 37 leaned towards CD4+. Contracting CD4+ clones were found mainly in CM and EM memory subsets, while CD8+ clones were enriched in EMRA.

This clonotype occurred a few times. Its cognate antigen has yet to be identified. No much larger clone is present one base from it, and per-base qualities are unavailable. Sequenced material: PBMCs or a T cell subset sorted from them (not recorded which). This clonotype was obtained from a man between 18 and 35 years old who had mild COVID-19 (a few samples of this study predate the infection). The sample titles of this study are shuffled in the database, so cell type and time point are left out; the donor was told from shared clones. The rearranged segments are TRBV29-1 and TRBJ2-2; the D segment could be TRBD1, given 5 matching bases. The CDR3 sequence is CSVGQGTGELFF. The nucleotides read TGCAGCGTGGGCCAGGGAACCGGGGAGCTGTTTTTT.